The T cell receptor (beta chain) under discussion was sequenced for a study of blood T cell repertoires in COVID-19. About the study: Samples representing acute and convalescent COVID-19 were sourced from the United States, Italy and Spain. The analysed material was cDNA or gDNA that came from T cells, B-cell-depleted T cells, or PBMCs.

CDR3 length: 20 residues. Losses at the gene ends were 3 bases for V and 5 bases for J; bases not matched to a gene: 22. Clinical history reported by participants formed the basis on which cohorts were assigned. In the original analysis: Amplification of reference gene primers was used by the study to estimate nucleated cell counts. Sequencing used immunoSEQ multiplex PCR; TCRdb keeps in-frame clones, though not all of them. From that table come the V and J calls and clone size; the DNA was used to work out D and trimming. Here the sample spans roughly 170,000 clones, approximately 84% being singletons. The table lists this clone with a few counts.

This TCR came from a woman aged 35 to 49 with acute COVID-19. The sequenced material came from PBMCs or T cells enriched from blood (not recorded which). This rearrangement joins TRBV5-3 to TRBJ2-2; 7 bases fit TRBD2. TRBV5-3 is an ORF for which the function is uncertain. The CDR3 nucleotides are TGTGCCAGAAGCTCCACTAGCGTTGGTCGGCCCCTGGTGGAAACCGGGGAGCTGTTTTTT. Translating gives CARSSTSVGRPLVETGELFF.